This entry concerns a single T cell receptor beta chain. Antigen specificity is unknown. Profiled with immunoSEQ multiplex PCR; TCRdb holds only in-frame clones, not every one. The data show around 130,000 clones, over 85% seen once. This entry comes from a study of graft-versus-host responses after intestinal transplantation. Study background: The recipients all started with anti-thymocyte globulin induction and then took tacrolimus and steroids for 3 to 4 years. Study findings and constraints: GvH clones occurred in recipient marrow; some first appeared in ileum or blood. Circulating GvH clone levels at their peak were associated with HvG declines (early post-transplant).

CDR3 length: 14 residues. The V gene lost 4 bases and the J gene lost 5 bases, with 15 bases spanning the gap. Germline V CDR1 and CDR2: SGHRS, YFSETQ. This clonotype was obtained from a human donor who received an intestinal transplant. The chain has TRBV5-1 and TRBJ2-5, with D perhaps TRBD2 (6 bases). This material consisted of unstimulated CD4+ T cells sorted from spleen or lymph node cells, taken before intestinal transplant. The CDR3 DNA sequence: TGCGCCAGCAGCAGTAGCGGTGCCAGGGAGACCCAGTACTTC. This translates into CASSSSGARETQYF. The full variable domain, rest sourced from reference TRBV5-1 and TRBJ2-5, is KAGVTQTPRYLIKTRGQQVTLSCSPISGHRSVSWYQQTPGQGLQFLFEYFSETQRNKGNFPGRFSGRQFSNSRSEMNVSTLELGDSALYLCASSSSGARETQYFGPGTRLLVL.